The 28 T cell receptor beta chains given below trace back to one sample, sequenced in a study of cytomegalovirus exposure and HLA in healthy donors. Primers included in the PCR were 60 Vbeta and 13 Jbeta primers. Clones were sequenced by immunoSEQ multiplex PCR, and TCRdb holds only the in-frame ones, with some missing. The sample has approximately 190,000 clones, about four fifths seen once. Sequencing was carried out using PBMCs. The receptors derive from a boy under 10 years old in good health and CMV-seronegative.

The chain recombines TRBV4-2 with TRBJ2-3, with TRBD2 as a possible D gene (6 bases). Per germline, CDR1 LGHNA and CDR2 YNFKEQ. The V end was cut by 1 base, the J end by 8 bases, with 25 bases between. The CDR3 sequence is 18 residues long. The CDR3 loop reads CASSQGWGSGYPGGTQYF. CDR3 DNA sequence: TGTGCCAGCAGCCAAGGTTGGGGTAGCGGATACCCAGGTGGTACGCAGTATTTT.

The chain employs TRBV6-6 and TRBJ1-4; 10 bases fit TRBD1. J was trimmed by 10 bases and V by 0 bases; bases with no gene match: 2. CDR3 length equals 14 residues. From germline, CDR1 is MNHNY and CDR2 SVGAGI (reference sequence). CDR3 sequence: CASSYSRDRGKLFF. Written as DNA, the CDR3 is TGTGCCAGCAGTTACTCCCGGGACAGGGGAAAACTGTTTTTT.

This chain uses TRBV7-9 with TRBJ1-2; D possibly corresponds to TRBD1 (5 bases). The V end was cut by 2 bases, the J end by 0 bases, with 7 bases between. CDR1 and CDR2 (germline): SEHNR, FQNEAQ (reference sequence). This CDR3 is 14 amino acids long. The CDR3 DNA reads TGTGCCAGCAGCTTATCGGGGGCTAACTATGGCTACACCTTC. Translation: CASSLSGANYGYTF.

The chain links TRBV7-6 to TRBJ2-3; TRBD2 matches 7 bases. The J segment lost 11 bases and the V segment lost 0 bases, leaving 5 bases of the junction unmatched. The length of the CDR3 is 13 residues. The germline V gene encodes CDR1 SGHVS and CDR2 FNYEAQ. CDR3 bases: TGTGCCAGCAGCTTAGCGACTAGCCGAATGCAGTATTTT. Translating gives CASSLATSRMQYF.

V is TRBV27 and J is TRBJ2-7, with TRBD2 matching 15 bases. Germline V gene lookup returns CDR1 MNHEY and CDR2 SMNVEV (reference sequence). J lost 4 bases, V lost 3 bases, and 7 bases had no gene match. The CDR3 has 17 amino acids. CDR3 nucleotide sequence: TGTGCCAGCAGTTTCACCGGACTAGCGGGGGGGAGGTACGAGCAGTACTTC. This gives the protein CASSFTGLAGGRYEQYF.

The chain joins TRBV7-2 to TRBJ2-1; 9 bases map to TRBD1. The CDR3 has 15 amino acids. CDR1 is SGHTA and CDR2 is FQGNSA in the germline V gene. Trimming cost V 5 bases and J 10 bases; bases outside gene matches: 12. CDR3 coding DNA: TGTGCCAGCAGCCCCTCCCGGGACAGGGTAGGGGAGCAGTTCTTC. Its translation is CASSPSRDRVGEQFF. Based on the CDR3 plus reference TRBV7-2 and TRBJ2-1, the full variable domain is GAGVSQSPSNKVTEKGKDVELRCDPISGHTALYWYRQSLGQGLEFLIYFQGNSAPDKSGLPSDRFSAERTGGSVSTLTIQRTQQEDSAVYLCASSPSRDRVGEQFFGPGTRLTVL.

This chain joins TRBV6-6 and TRBJ1-4; no firm D call. The V end lost 3 bases, the J end lost 8 bases, and 7 bases lay between the germline ends. Germline CDR1 MNHNY, CDR2 SVGAGI (reference sequence). This CDR3 is 12 amino acids long. DNA for the CDR3: TGTGCCAGCAGTTATCAGTGGGAAAAACTGTTTTTT. Protein product: CASSYQWEKLFF.

V usage is TRBV10-3 and J usage is TRBJ2-3, with a weak D call TRBD2 (5 bases). Trimming cost V 2 bases and J 3 bases, with 12 bases left between them. CDR3 length equals 15 residues. Germline CDR1 and CDR2: ENHRY and SYGVKD. For the CDR3, the DNA is TGTGCCATCAGTGAGCCCGGAGGCTTTACAGATACGCAGTATTTT. As protein: CAISEPGGFTDTQYF.

This clone was picked up a small number of times. The rearrangement joins TRBV7-8 to TRBJ2-1; D remains unclear. This CDR3 has 13 residues. Germline lookup yields CDR1 SGHVS and CDR2 FQNEAQ. Trimming cost V 5 bases and J 0 bases, with 5 bases left between them. The DNA for the CDR3 is TGTGCCAGCAGCGCCTACTCCTACAATGAGCAGTTCTTC. Protein sequence: CASSAYSYNEQFF.

The CDR3 spells CASSVTSLGQETQYF. The DNA of the CDR3 is TGTGCCAGCAGCGTGACCTCTTTGGGGCAGGAGACCCAGTACTTC. J is TRBJ2-5 and V is TRBV9; D possibly corresponds to TRBD1 (5 bases). V was pared by 2 bases and J by 5 bases, with 16 bases between. Per germline, CDR1 SGDLS and CDR2 YYNGEE. This CDR3 region has 15 residues.

The V gene is TRBV9, the J gene TRBJ2-3, with D uncertain. Trimming stripped 4 bases from V and 4 bases from J, with 13 bases between. The CDR3 loop spans 14 amino acids. The germline gives CDR1 SGDLS, CDR2 YYNGEE. CDR3 protein: CASSNGRPPDTQYF. CDR3 DNA sequence: TGTGCCAGCAGCAATGGGCGCCCCCCAGATACGCAGTATTTT.

V usage is TRBV9 and J usage is TRBJ2-5, with D perhaps matching TRBD2 (6 bases). Per the germline V gene, CDR1 is SGDLS and CDR2 is YYNGEE. The ends were cut back, 4 bases at V and 2 bases at J, with 12 bases in the middle. The CDR3 loop spans 14 amino acids. CDR3 nucleotides: TGTGCCAGCAGCTTGGGCGGGGTACAAGAGACCCAGTACTTC. Translating it yields CASSLGGVQETQYF.

V and J are TRBV6-5 and TRBJ1-5; 8 positions match TRBD1. V lost 4 bases and J lost 5; bases outside the gene matches: 4. Germline assignment: CDR1 MNHEY and CDR2 SVGAGI. The CDR3 has 14 amino acids. As DNA, the CDR3 is TGTGCCAGCAGTTTACAGGGGGGAGATCAGCCCCAGCATTTT. This codes for CASSLQGGDQPQHF.

This clone was observed once. V gene TRBV9 combines with J gene TRBJ1-1, with TRBD1 matching over 7 bases. The V gene's germline CDR1 is SGDLS and CDR2 YYNGEE. V lost 3 bases, J lost 0 bases, and 14 bases stayed unmatched. This CDR3 spans 18 amino acids. CDR3 region: CASSAKRDSVAVNTEAFF. In DNA, the CDR3 is TGTGCCAGCAGCGCCAAGAGGGACAGTGTAGCGGTGAACACTGAAGCTTTCTTT.

The chain employs TRBV2 and TRBJ2-7, with TRBD1 matching over 11 bases. CDR3 size: 13 residues. Germline values: CDR1 SNHLY, CDR2 FYNNEI. V lost 7 bases, J lost 4 bases, and 3 bases stayed unmatched. CDR3 loop: CASKGTGGYEQYF. The DNA for the CDR3 is TGTGCCAGCAAGGGGACAGGGGGGTACGAGCAGTACTTC. The entire variable domain, with the rest obtained from reference TRBV2 and TRBJ2-7, is as follows: EPEVTQTPSHQVTQMGQEVILRCVPISNHLYFYWYRQILGQKVEFLVSFYNNEISEKSEIFDDQFSVERPDGSNFTLKIRSTKLEDSAMYFCASKGTGGYEQYFGPGTRLTVT.

Note on this clone: Germline is not matched at one junction end, which may reflect a read error. The V call is TRBV12-5, the J call TRBJ1-5, with D possibly TRBD1 on 6 matching bases. CDR1 and CDR2 (germline): LGHNT, FRNRAP. This CDR3 is built from 15 residues. CDR3 region: CASGLWGGLGQPRHF. The CDR3 DNA sequence: TGTGCTAGTGGTCTTTGGGGGGGCTTGGGTCAGCCCCGGCATTTT.

In DNA, the CDR3 is TGTGCCAGCAGCGCCCCCGGGACAGGGACCATAGGCTACACCTTC. Translation gives CASSAPGTGTIGYTF. V usage is TRBV9 and J usage is TRBJ1-2; TRBD1 matches at 9 bases. After removal of 3 bases from V and 8 bases from J, the junction contained 11 bases not matched to a gene. This CDR3 is built from 15 residues. The germline V gene encodes CDR1 SGDLS and CDR2 YYNGEE.

The V call is TRBV14, the J call TRBJ1-1; D is perhaps TRBD1 (5 bases). Deletions cut 3 bases from V and 3 bases from J, with 14 bases between. This CDR3 comprises 15 residues. Germline V gene data show CDR1 as SGHDN and CDR2 as FVKESK. The CDR3 region has the DNA TGTGCCAGCAGCCAGGGGGGGTTGGCCTACACTGAAGCTTTCTTT. Translating gives CASSQGGLAYTEAFF.

This clone was detected once. The chain uses TRBV7-9 and TRBJ2-2, with D maybe TRBD1 (5 bases). This CDR3 spans 15 amino acids. Trimming stripped 4 bases from V and 6 bases from J, with 15 bases between. Germline V gene sequence: CDR1 SEHNR, CDR2 FQNEAQ (reference sequence). CDR3 residues: CASSSPHQGAGELFF. CDR3 bases: TGTGCCAGCAGCTCCCCCCACCAAGGGGCCGGGGAGCTGTTTTTT.

This chain connects TRBV2 to TRBJ2-2; TRBD2 matches 8 bases. The trim removed 3 bases at V and 0 bases at J, leaving 3 bases unmatched. Germline CDR1 is SNHLY and CDR2 is FYNNEI. The CDR3 totals 16 residues. The DNA of the CDR3 is TGTGCCAGCAGTGATTTACTAGCGGCGAACACCGGGGAGCTGTTTTTT. It is translated as CASSDLLAANTGELFF.

The chain has TRBV5-6 and TRBJ2-1; 9 bases line up with TRBD2. This CDR3 has 19 amino acids. The J segment lost 4 bases and the V segment lost 0 bases, leaving 14 bases of the junction unmatched. The germline gives CDR1 SGHDT, CDR2 YYEEEE. The CDR3 nucleotides are TGTGCCAGCAGCTTGGGGTTGACTATGGCGGGGGGGCGGTACAATGAGCAGTTCTTC. This translates into CASSLGLTMAGGRYNEQFF. Variable domain in full (rest from reference TRBV5-6 and TRBJ2-1): DAGVTQSPTHLIKTRGQQVTLRCSPKSGHDTVSWYQQALGQGPQFIFQYYEEEERQRGNFPDRFSGHQFPNYSSELNVNALLLGDSALYLCASSLGLTMAGGRYNEQFFGPGTRLTVL.

J is TRBJ2-3 and V is TRBV5-1; TRBD2 matches 15 bases. The CDR3 spans 16 residues. Trimming cost V 3 bases and J 7 bases; bases outside gene matches: 6. Germline V gene sequence: CDR1 SGHRS, CDR2 YFSETQ. The CDR3 nucleotides are TGCGCCAGCAGCTCTCGGACTAGCGGGGGGGCTTATACGCAGTATTTT. This encodes CASSSRTSGGAYTQYF.

This clone was recorded only once. This chain connects TRBV4-1 to TRBJ1-1; D might be TRBD1 (5 bases). V shed 4 bases and J shed 0 bases, with 15 bases lying between them. Germline V CDR1 and CDR2: MGHRA, YSYEKL. The CDR3 consists of 16 residues. CDR3 nucleotide sequence: TGCGCCAGCAGCCCCCAGGGTGGCGGCATGAACACTGAAGCTTTCTTT. The encoded protein is CASSPQGGGMNTEAFF.

This clone has a handful of counts. V is TRBV7-2 and J is TRBJ2-5; 9 bases are a match to TRBD2. The junction had 10 bases not matched to a gene; V was cut back by 0 bases and J by 2 bases. In germline, CDR1 is SGHTA, CDR2 FQGNSA. The length of the CDR3 is 18 residues. The chain's CDR3 is CASSLAPWAGGPQETQYF. Here the CDR3 DNA reads TGTGCCAGCAGCTTAGCGCCTTGGGCGGGGGGGCCTCAAGAGACCCAGTACTTC. Full variable domain (missing parts from reference TRBV7-2 and TRBJ2-5): GAGVSQSPSNKVTEKGKDVELRCDPISGHTALYWYRQSLGQGLEFLIYFQGNSAPDKSGLPSDRFSAERTGGSVSTLTIQRTQQEDSAVYLCASSLAPWAGGPQETQYFGPGTRLLVL.

This clone was observed once. The chain links TRBV19 to TRBJ1-5; D perhaps matches TRBD1 (6 bases). This CDR3 spans 14 amino acids. From germline, CDR1 is LNHDA and CDR2 SQIVND (reference sequence). V lost 3 bases to trimming and J lost 5 bases, with 11 bases between them. The CDR3 sequence: CASSISQGHQPQHF. The CDR3, as DNA: TGTGCCAGTAGTATCTCACAGGGACATCAGCCCCAGCATTTT.

This clone was recorded once. The CDR3 coding sequence is TGCAGTGCTAGAACTCGGGAGACCCAGTACTTC. Its protein product is CSARTRETQYF. The V and J genes are TRBV20-1 and TRBJ2-5; D remains ambiguous. The CDR3 is 11 amino acids. The germline V gene has CDR1 DFQATT and CDR2 SNEGSKA (reference sequence). V lost 2 bases, J lost 5 bases, and 6 bases lay in between.

This clone was counted between two and nine times. This chain joins TRBV18 and TRBJ1-2, with 7 bases matching TRBD1. The CDR3 consists of 14 residues. J was trimmed by 2 bases and V by 5 bases; bases with no gene match: 5. Germline assignment: CDR1 KGHSH and CDR2 LQKENI. The CDR3 loop is CASSRDSKNYGYTF. Written as DNA, the CDR3 is TGTGCCAGCTCAAGGGACAGCAAGAACTATGGCTACACCTTC.

With respect to this clone: The same CDR3 also results from other DNA sequences found in this sample. J is TRBJ2-1 and V is TRBV9, with D possibly being TRBD2 (6 bases). Germline lookup yields CDR1 SGDLS and CDR2 YYNGEE. Deletions cut 2 bases from V and 8 bases from J, with 11 bases between. The CDR3 is made up of 13 amino acids. This CDR3 is CASSVGGADEQFF. As DNA, the CDR3 is TGTGCCAGCAGCGTCGGAGGGGCCGATGAGCAGTTCTTC.